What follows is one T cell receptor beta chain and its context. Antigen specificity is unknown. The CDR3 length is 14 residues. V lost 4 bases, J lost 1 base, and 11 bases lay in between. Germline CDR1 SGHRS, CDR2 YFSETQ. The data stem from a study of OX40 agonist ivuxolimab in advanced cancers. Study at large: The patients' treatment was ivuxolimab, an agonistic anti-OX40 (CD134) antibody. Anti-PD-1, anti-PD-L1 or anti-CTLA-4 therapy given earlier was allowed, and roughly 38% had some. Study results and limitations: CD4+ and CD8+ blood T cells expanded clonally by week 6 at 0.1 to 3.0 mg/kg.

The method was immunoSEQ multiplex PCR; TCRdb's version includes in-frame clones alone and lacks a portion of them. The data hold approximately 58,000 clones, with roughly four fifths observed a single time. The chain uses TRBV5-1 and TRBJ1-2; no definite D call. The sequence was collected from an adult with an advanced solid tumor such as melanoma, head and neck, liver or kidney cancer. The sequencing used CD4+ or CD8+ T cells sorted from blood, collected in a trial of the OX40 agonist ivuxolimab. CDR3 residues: CASSPGQHNYGYTF. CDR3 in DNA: TGCGCCAGCAGCCCCGGTCAGCATAACTATGGCTACACCTTC.